Shown below are 8 T cell receptor beta chains from a single sample sequenced in a study of T cell responses to AZD1222 COVID-19 vaccine. Produced via immunoSEQ multiplex PCR; TCRdb's table is partial and in-frame only. Of 130,000 or so clones listed, 94% are singletons. Sequences were derived from peripheral blood, sampled on day 0 of AZD1222 vaccination. Receptor source: an adult in good health.

The gene calls are TRBV9 and TRBJ2-1; 9 nucleotides line up with TRBD2. CDR3 size: 15 residues. Germline loops: CDR1 SGDLS, CDR2 YYNGEE. Trimming removed 0 bases from V and 3 bases from J; junction bases left unmatched: 1. The CDR3 loop reads CASSVGTSVYNEQFF. The CDR3 bases are TGTGCCAGCAGCGTAGGGACTAGCGTCTACAATGAGCAGTTCTTC.

CDR3 nucleotide sequence: TGTGCCAGTAATAACCGGGACAGAAATTCACCCCTCCACTTT. This codes for CASNNRDRNSPLHF. V is TRBV19 and J is TRBJ1-6; 7 bases are shared with TRBD1. V was clipped by 7 bases and J by 7 bases; unmatched bases: 7. The CDR3 runs to 14 residues. Per the germline V gene, CDR1 is LNHDA and CDR2 is SQIVND (reference sequence).

The chain recombines TRBV18 with TRBJ1-5, with no clear D. The length of the CDR3 is 15 residues. Germline-derived CDR1 and CDR2 are KGHSH and LQKENI. Trimming removed 3 bases from V and 0 bases from J, with 9 bases in between. DNA of the CDR3: TGTGCCAGCTCACCGGAAGGCCTTAGCAATCAGCCCCAGCATTTT. This encodes CASSPEGLSNQPQHF.

This sequence joins TRBV30 and TRBJ2-2; perhaps TRBD1 as D (6 bases). Germline-derived CDR1 and CDR2 are GTSNPN and SVGIG (reference sequence). CDR3 length equals 17 residues. V was pared by 3 bases and J by 7 bases, with 24 bases between. CDR3 loop: CAWRPGVQGMRVGELFF. The CDR3 nucleotides are TGTGCCTGGAGGCCTGGGGTACAGGGAATGCGGGTCGGGGAGCTGTTTTTT.

The rearrangement uses TRBV28 and TRBJ1-5, with D perhaps TRBD1 (6 bases). Germline CDR1 is MDHEN and CDR2 is SYDVKM. V gave up 6 bases and J gave up 6 bases, with 15 bases separating them. The CDR3 is 14 residues long. DNA for the CDR3: TGTGCCAGCAGGGACAGAGGGGTGGTTCAGCCCCAGCATTTT. Its translation is CASRDRGVVQPQHF.

This chain links TRBV29-1 with TRBJ1-1; D ambiguous. Germline V gives CDR1 SQVTM, CDR2 ANQGSEA. V gave up 2 bases and J gave up 4 bases, with 8 bases separating them. This CDR3 is built from 12 residues. This CDR3 is CSVEKESTEAFF. In DNA form, the CDR3 reads TGCAGCGTTGAAAAGGAGTCCACTGAAGCTTTCTTT. The full variable domain, in which reference TRBV29-1 and TRBJ1-1 provide the parts outside the CDR3, is SAVISQKPSRDICQRGTSLTIQCQVDSQVTMMFWYRQQPGQSLTLIATANQGSEATYESGFVIDKFPISRPNLTFSTLTVSNMSPEDSSIYLCSVEKESTEAFFGQGTRLTVV.

The rearrangement uses TRBV28 and TRBJ1-3; D call uncertain. CDR1 MDHEN and CDR2 SYDVKM come from the germline V gene. Trimming pared 1 base from V and 4 bases from J, leaving 2 bases between. The CDR3 has 12 amino acids. CDR3 protein: CASSLLGNTIYF. CDR3 sequence (DNA): TGTGCCAGCAGTTTATTGGGAAACACCATATATTTT. The full variable domain, with the rest looked up from reference TRBV28 and TRBJ1-3, is DVKVTQSSRYLVKRTGEKVFLECVQDMDHENMFWYRQDPGLGLRLIYFSYDVKMKEKGDIPEGYSVSREKKERFSLILESASTNQTSMYLCASSLLGNTIYFGEGSWLTVV.

The CDR3 loop is CASSPGLSPPGAFF. DNA of the CDR3: TGCGCCAGCAGTCCGGGACTGAGCCCGCCGGGAGCTTTCTTT. The chain employs TRBV10-1 and TRBJ1-1, with D possibly TRBD1 on 5 matching bases. Germline V lookup: CDR1 WNHNN, CDR2 SYGVQD (reference sequence). Between the trimmed V and J ends, which lost 5 bases and 10 bases, there was a span of 20 bases. The CDR3 extends over 14 amino acids.